A single sample gave rise to the 23 T cell receptor beta chains below, sequenced in a study of blood T cell repertoires in COVID-19. This table comes from immunoSEQ multiplex PCR, and its TCRdb copy is limited to in-frame clones, with some not included. Among about 500,000 clones listed, roughly 89% were seen once. The sample taken for sequencing was peripheral blood. Receptors were obtained from a young man with COVID-19, enrolled during active disease.

In this sample, this clone turned up once. The rearrangement links TRBV29-1 to TRBJ1-2; possibly TRBD1 for D (6 bases). The CDR3 sequence is 13 residues long. CDR1 is SQVTM and CDR2 is ANQGSEA in the germline V gene. The ends were cut back, 1 base at V and 7 bases at J, with 13 bases in the middle. This chain's CDR3 is CSVEVDRILGYTF. CDR3 DNA sequence: TGCAGCGTTGAAGTGGACAGAATCCTTGGCTACACCTTC.

The chain couples TRBV5-6 to TRBJ2-1; TRBD1 is a possible D gene (6 bases). Trimming cost V 0 bases and J 0 bases, with 10 bases left between them. This CDR3 is built from 16 residues. CDR1 SGHDT and CDR2 YYEEEE come from the germline V gene. The CDR3 region has the DNA TGTGCCAGCAGCTTGGGACAGGCCGTCTCCTACAATGAGCAGTTCTTC. It codes for CASSLGQAVSYNEQFF.

This clone was observed a few times. This chain uses TRBV3-1 (or the pseudogene TRBV3-2) with TRBJ1-6, with D unresolved. Germline-derived CDR1 and CDR2 are LGHDT and YNNKEL (reference sequence). The CDR3 has 17 amino acids. V was shortened by 2 bases and J by 9 bases, with 20 bases between the two germline ends. The CDR3 DNA follows: TGTGCCAGCAGCCAATCTGGGAGGGCGACTCTCGGTTCACCCCTCCACTTT. Translation gives CASSQSGRATLGSPLHF.

This clone showed up just once. The chain is built from TRBV7-6 and TRBJ2-1; no reliable D call. There are 12 residues in the CDR3. V dropped 10 bases and J dropped 0 bases, with 7 bases sitting between them. Germline V lookup: CDR1 SGHVS, CDR2 FNYEAQ. This CDR3 reads CATRSSYNEQFF. The DNA for the CDR3 is TGTGCCACAAGGAGCTCCTACAATGAGCAGTTCTTC.

This clone was seen at least ten times. The chain uses TRBV18 and TRBJ1-5; D gene unclear. CDR3 length: 14 residues. V dropped 4 bases and J dropped 3 bases, with 10 bases sitting between them. The germline gives CDR1 KGHSH, CDR2 LQKENI. The CDR3 protein is CASSRSGNNQPQHF. In DNA, the CDR3 is TGTGCCAGCTCACGATCGGGAAACAATCAGCCCCAGCATTTT.

The chain employs TRBV19 and TRBJ1-6, with D perhaps matching TRBD1 (6 bases). CDR3 length equals 13 residues. V shed 6 bases and J shed 12 bases, with 15 bases lying between them. Germline CDR1 reads LNHDA; CDR2 reads SQIVND (reference sequence). The CDR3 loop reads CASRRTELEPLHF. The CDR3 region has the DNA TGTGCCAGTAGGCGGACAGAGCTAGAACCCCTCCACTTT.

The V call is TRBV30, the J call TRBJ2-7; 8 positions match TRBD2. V lost 7 bases, J lost 3 bases, and 14 bases stayed unmatched. Germline assignment: CDR1 GTSNPN and CDR2 SVGIG (reference sequence). The CDR3 loop spans 15 amino acids. The CDR3 DNA reads TGTGCCTCCCCGACAGTAGCGGGAAAAATCTACGAGCAGTACTTC. It codes for CASPTVAGKIYEQYF.

The chain is built from TRBV7-8 and TRBJ2-1, with no clear D. Trimming stripped 5 bases from V and 6 bases from J, with 11 bases between. This CDR3 spans 13 amino acids. Germline CDR1 reads SGHVS; CDR2 reads FQNEAQ. The CDR3 loop is CASSLSASNEQFF. The CDR3 nucleotides read TGTGCCAGCAGCCTAAGCGCGTCCAATGAGCAGTTCTTC. Looking up the rest from reference TRBV7-8 and TRBJ2-1 gives the full variable domain: GAGVSQSPRYKVAKRGQDVALRCDPISGHVSLFWYQQALGQGPEFLTYFQNEAQLDKSGLPSDRFFAERPEGSVSTLKIQRTQQEDSAVYLCASSLSASNEQFFGPGTRLTVL.

V and J are TRBV25-1 and TRBJ1-6, with 7 bases aligning to TRBD1. The CDR3 covers 17 residues. Germline V gene lookup returns CDR1 MGHDK and CDR2 SYGVNS. V shed 1 base, J shed 8 bases, and the junction held 11 bases outside the gene matches. CDR3 nucleotides: TGTGCCAGCAGTGAATTAGGAAGGCGCCAGGGGGATTCACCCCTCCACTTT. It yields the protein CASSELGRRQGDSPLHF.

This chain connects TRBV19 to TRBJ2-1, with TRBD2 as a possible D gene (5 bases). Trimming left V 6 bases short and J 2 bases short, with 14 bases between. The CDR3 sequence is 15 residues long. Germline V gene lookup returns CDR1 LNHDA and CDR2 SQIVND (reference sequence). CDR3 nucleotide sequence: TGTGCCAGTAGCCTAAGCGGTGGCCCCTACAATGAGCAGTTCTTC. This encodes CASSLSGGPYNEQFF.

The rearrangement uses TRBV4-1 and TRBJ2-5; 10 nucleotides align to TRBD1. This CDR3 contains 15 residues. CDR1 and CDR2 from the germline V gene are MGHRA and YSYEKL. The ends lost 1 base at V and 5 bases at J; junction bases unmatched: 4. DNA of the CDR3: TGCGCCAGCAGCCAAGTAGGGACAGGGGTCGAGACCCAGTACTTC. The encoded protein is CASSQVGTGVETQYF.

The chain employs TRBV19 and TRBJ2-2; D perhaps matches TRBD2 (7 bases). Germline loops: CDR1 LNHDA, CDR2 SQIVND (reference sequence). This CDR3 is built from 14 residues. Deletions cut 8 bases from V and 3 bases from J, with 13 bases between. CDR3 DNA: TGTGCCAGTGCTGGGGGGGCGGACACCGGGGAGCTGTTTTTT. This sequence encodes CASAGGADTGELFF.

DNA for the CDR3: TGTGCTAGTGGGCCCGGGGACAGGTCTATCCATGAGCAGTTCTTC. This codes for CASGPGDRSIHEQFF. The chain uses TRBV12-5 and TRBJ2-1; 8 nucleotides align to TRBD1. CDR3 size: 15 residues. CDR1 and CDR2 from the germline V gene are LGHNT and FRNRAP. V shed 6 bases and J 8 bases; nucleotides not matched to a gene: 12.

In its sample, this clone was seen once. The V and J genes are TRBV27 and TRBJ1-2; tentatively, D is TRBD1 (5 bases). V dropped 3 bases and J dropped 2 bases, with 13 bases sitting between them. The CDR3 runs to 15 residues. Germline CDR1 MNHEY, CDR2 SMNVEV (reference sequence). For the CDR3, the DNA is TGTGCCAGCAGTTTCCGAACCTCAGGGAACTATGGCTACACCTTC. Its translation is CASSFRTSGNYGYTF.

This rearrangement joins TRBV7-8 to TRBJ2-7; a possible D gene is TRBD1 (5 bases). Germline V gene data show CDR1 as SGHVS and CDR2 as FQNEAQ. The CDR3 has 16 residues. The V end was cut by 5 bases, the J end by 2 bases, with 19 bases between. The CDR3 DNA sequence: TGTGCCAGCAGCCCGGCGGTAGGGGCTGAAACCTACGAGCAGTACTTC. It codes for CASSPAVGAETYEQYF.

The V call is TRBV19, the J call TRBJ2-3; TRBD2 matches at 12 bases. V dropped 6 bases and J dropped 5; count of bases not matched to a gene: 3. Looked up from germline, CDR1 is LNHDA and CDR2 is SQIVND (reference sequence). The CDR3 totals 14 residues. CDR3 in amino acids: CASSGLAGRDTQYF. The CDR3 DNA is TGTGCCAGTAGCGGACTAGCGGGACGAGATACGCAGTATTTT.

The DNA for the CDR3 is TGTGCCAGCAGCGTAGACGGGAGCTACAATGAGCAGTTCTTC. Translated: CASSVDGSYNEQFF. This chain joins TRBV9 and TRBJ2-1; D is possibly TRBD2 (6 bases). V gave up 0 bases and J gave up 3 bases, with 7 bases separating them. In germline, CDR1 is SGDLS, CDR2 YYNGEE. The CDR3 length is 14 residues.

This clone was detected only a few times. The chain links TRBV11-1 to TRBJ2-7; 7 bases line up with TRBD1. V trimming: 1 base; J trimming: 1 base; junction bases outside the gene matches: 4. The CDR3 totals 15 residues. CDR1 SGHAT and CDR2 FQDESV come from the germline V gene (reference sequence). DNA of the CDR3: TGTGCCAGCAGCTTAGACAGGGGAATATCCTACGAGCAGTACTTC. This encodes CASSLDRGISYEQYF. The full variable domain, its missing parts supplied by reference TRBV11-1 and TRBJ2-7, is EAEVAQSPRYKITEKSQAVAFWCDPISGHATLYWYRQILGQGPELLVQFQDESVVDDSQLPKDRFSAERLKGVDSTLKIQPAELGDSAMYLCASSLDRGISYEQYFGPGTRLTVT.

This chain connects TRBV11-2 to TRBJ2-5; D is undetermined. CDR1 and CDR2 (germline): SGHAT, FQNNGV. Deletions cut 1 base from V and 2 bases from J, with 14 bases between. The CDR3 sequence is 16 residues long. CDR3: CASSLGLGRSQETQYF. The CDR3 DNA reads TGTGCCAGCAGCTTAGGACTCGGCAGATCACAAGAGACCCAGTACTTC.

This CDR3 is CASSLAAGDSPLHF. In nucleotides, the CDR3 is TGTGCCAGCAGCTTAGCGGCAGGGGATTCACCCCTCCACTTT. The chain links TRBV7-9 to TRBJ1-6, with a tentative D call TRBD1 (6 bases). This CDR3 region has 14 residues. Trimming shortened V by 0 bases and J by 8 bases, and 8 bases separated the two germline ends. Germline V gives CDR1 SEHNR, CDR2 FQNEAQ (reference sequence).

As for this clone: This specimen includes other DNA sequences encoding the same CDR3. The chain has TRBV27 and TRBJ2-2; tentative D call: TRBD1 (6 bases). CDR1 is MNHEY, CDR2 SMNVEV, per germline (reference sequence). This CDR3 spans 13 amino acids. V was pared by 6 bases and J by 5 bases, with 10 bases between. The CDR3 is CASSLTGTGELFF. The CDR3 DNA is TGTGCCAGCAGCCTAACAGGGACCGGGGAGCTGTTTTTT.

This rearrangement joins TRBV30 to TRBJ2-7, with TRBD2 matching 7 bases. The V gene's germline CDR1 is GTSNPN and CDR2 SVGIG (reference sequence). With V trimmed by 4 bases and J by 2 bases, 2 bases remained unmatched. The CDR3 runs to 12 residues. In DNA, the CDR3 is TGTGCCTGGACTAGCGGCGCCTACGAGCAGTACTTC. Its translation is CAWTSGAYEQYF.

The rearrangement uses TRBV14 and TRBJ2-2; no clear D gene. CDR1 and CDR2 from the germline V gene are SGHDN and FVKESK. The CDR3 totals 14 residues. Trimming cost V 0 bases and J 6 bases, with 8 bases left between them. The CDR3 sequence: CASSQDNSPGELFF. DNA of the CDR3: TGTGCCAGCAGCCAAGATAACAGCCCCGGGGAGCTGTTTTTT.